Following are 7 T cell receptor beta chains from one sample sequenced in a study of T cells in Graves' hyperthyroidism and ophthalmopathy (dated by TCRdb to between 2018 and 2021). To prepare the library, multiplex PCR was applied. This sample was sequenced with an Illumina HiSeq 2000. The TCR beta CDR3 regions were amplified from RNA transcripts. For the first round of RT-PCR on the TCR CDR3, the HTBI primer set was used together with the Qiagen OneStep RT-PCR kit. The public reads were run again by TCRdb, first through fastp at Q25 and then through MiXCR, and only productive beta chains were kept. Under each unique CDR3 protein, matching rows form one entry showing the most common genes and DNA. Recorded for this sample are a few hundred thousand distinct CDR3 sequences; roughly 14% of them occurred a single time. Jointly, the top ten make up under 8% of the sample. Sequenced material: blood. The receptors stem from a woman aged 25 to 39 with Graves' hyperthyroidism.

This clonotype was counted ten times or more. The chain is built from TRBV2 and TRBJ2-3; 8 bases agree with TRBD2. Germline V gene lookup returns CDR1 SNHLY and CDR2 FYNNEI. There are 16 residues in the CDR3. Unmatched junction bases numbered 11, after V lost 5 bases and J lost 4 bases. CDR3 amino acids: CASSRVSGSGADTQYF. As DNA, the CDR3 is TGTGCCAGCAGTCGGGTGAGCGGGAGTGGAGCAGATACGCAGTATTTT.

In the case of this clonotype: This could be a read error, since a much larger clone is one nucleotide away. The chain recombines TRBV5-1 with TRBJ1-2; 9 bases fit TRBD1. CDR1 is SGHRS, CDR2 YFSETQ, per germline. With 2 bases clipped from V and 10 bases from J, the junction kept 9 bases outside the gene matches. The CDR3 sequence is 14 residues long. The CDR3 sequence: CASSLWDRADDYTF. DNA for the CDR3: TGCGCCAGCAGCTTATGGGACAGGGCCGATGACTACACCTTC.

This clonotype was counted many times. A much larger clone differs from this one at a single base, so this may be a read error. The gene calls are TRBV2 and TRBJ2-7, with TRBD2 matching over 9 bases. V was clipped by 6 bases and J by 2 bases; unmatched bases: 5. CDR1 and CDR2 from the germline V gene are SNHLY and FYNNEI. This CDR3 contains 14 residues. This CDR3 is CASRSGTSTYEQYF. The CDR3 DNA reads TGTGCCAGCAGATCCGGGACTAGCACCTACGAGCAGTACTTC. The full variable domain, in which reference TRBV2 and TRBJ2-7 provide the parts outside the CDR3, is EPEVTQTPSHQVTQMGQEVILRCVPISNHLYFYWYRQILGQKVEFLVSFYNNEISEKSEIFDDQFSVERPDGSNFTLKIRSTKLEDSAMYFCASRSGTSTYEQYFGPGTRLTVT.

The chain carries TRBV7-2 and TRBJ2-2; 7 positions match TRBD1. The germline gives CDR1 SGHTA, CDR2 FQGNSA. J gave up 5 bases and V 5 bases, and 8 bases lay outside the gene matches. This CDR3 is 15 amino acids long. The CDR3 region is CASSRDRDRTGELFF. DNA of the CDR3: TGTGCCAGCAGCCGAGACAGGGATCGGACCGGGGAGCTGTTTTTT. The whole variable domain, remainder taken from reference TRBV7-2 and TRBJ2-2, is GAGVSQSPSNKVTEKGKDVELRCDPISGHTALYWYRQSLGQGLEFLIYFQGNSAPDKSGLPSDRFSAERTGGSVSTLTIQRTQQEDSAVYLCASSRDRDRTGELFFGEGSRLTVL.

J is TRBJ2-5 and V is TRBV28, with 9 positions matching TRBD1. The CDR3 consists of 14 residues. Germline V gene data show CDR1 as MDHEN and CDR2 as SYDVKM. V shed 5 bases and J 3 bases; nucleotides not matched to a gene: 4. The CDR3 loop is CASSGGQGKETQYF. CDR3 in DNA: TGTGCCAGCAGTGGGGGACAGGGCAAAGAGACCCAGTACTTC.

This clonotype has a count of ten or more. The rearrangement links TRBV6-2 or TRBV6-3 to TRBJ2-1; possible D gene TRBD2, 7 bases. The CDR3 is made up of 16 amino acids. V dropped 6 bases and J dropped 5 bases, with 20 bases sitting between them. Germline values: CDR1 MNHEY, CDR2 SVGEGT. CDR3 bases: TGTGCCAGCAGCTCCGGGGGGCAGGATAATGACAATGAGCAGTTCTTC. Its translation: CASSSGGQDNDNEQFF.

At least ten counts were recorded for this clonotype. This rearrangement joins TRBV3-1 to TRBJ1-6; 9 nucleotides agree with TRBD1. With 3 bases clipped from V and 8 bases from J, the junction kept 2 bases outside the gene matches. Germline assignment: CDR1 LGHDT and CDR2 YNNKEL (reference sequence). CDR3 length: 14 amino acids. This CDR3 reads CASSHRTGDSPLHF. The CDR3 DNA reads as TGTGCCAGCAGCCACCGGACAGGGGATTCACCCCTCCACTTT. The variable domain in full, completed from reference TRBV3-1 and TRBJ1-6, reads DTAVSQTPKYLVTQMGNDKSIKCEQNLGHDTMYWYKQDSKKFLKIMFSYNNKELIINETVPNRFSPKSPDKAHLNLHINSLELGDSAVYFCASSHRTGDSPLHFGNGTRLTVT.